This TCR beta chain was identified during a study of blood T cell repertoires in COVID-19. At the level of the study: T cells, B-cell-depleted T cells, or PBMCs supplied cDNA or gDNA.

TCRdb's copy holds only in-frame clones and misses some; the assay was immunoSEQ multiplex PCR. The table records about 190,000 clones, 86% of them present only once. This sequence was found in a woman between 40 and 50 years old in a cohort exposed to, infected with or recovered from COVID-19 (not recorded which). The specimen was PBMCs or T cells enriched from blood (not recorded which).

CDR3 in amino acids: CASSQEVGQVTQYF. DNA of the CDR3: TGCGCCAGCAGCCAAGAAGTTGGACAGGTGACCCAGTACTTC. The rearrangement joins TRBV4-3 to TRBJ2-5, with TRBD1 identical over 7 bases. After removal of 0 bases from V and 7 bases from J, the junction contained 5 bases not matched to a gene. Germline V gene lookup returns CDR1 LGHNA and CDR2 YSLEER. The CDR3 extends over 14 amino acids.